One T cell receptor beta chain is described in this entry. As yet, its antigen is unknown. This record comes from a study of OX40 agonist ivuxolimab in advanced cancers. Across the whole study: The study gave patients intravenous ivuxolimab at 0.01 to 10 mg/kg every 2 weeks. Broader study findings: The study found among the lowest clonal expansion in partial responders at 0.1-3.0 mg/kg.

Data came from immunoSEQ multiplex PCR; TCRdb stores just in-frame clones and leaves some out. Among 74,000 or so clones listed, approximately 95% were seen once. The sequence derives from an adult with an advanced solid tumor such as melanoma, head and neck, liver or kidney cancer. Here the sequenced sample was CD4+ or CD8+ T cells sorted from blood, taken in a trial of the OX40 agonist ivuxolimab.

This chain's CDR3 is CASSSAGPTYEQYF. CDR3 DNA sequence: TGTGCCAGTAGTAGCGCGGGGCCAACCTACGAGCAGTACTTC. V usage is TRBV19 and J usage is TRBJ2-7; D is perhaps TRBD2 (6 bases). V gave up 4 bases and J gave up 2 bases, with 12 bases separating them. This CDR3 region has 14 residues. Germline V gene data show CDR1 as LNHDA and CDR2 as SQIVND (reference sequence).